Following are 12 T cell receptor beta chains from one sample sequenced in a study of T cells expressing NK-cell markers. Following a re-call of the 5' RACE reads, TCRdb has one entry per CDR3 protein and lacks DNA. The sample includes a few hundred thousand distinct CDR3 sequences. Sequenced: blood T cells: a sorted CD56 or NKG2C T cell subset, CD4+ or CD8+ T cells, or bulk PBMC T cells (not recorded which). These receptors came from a man aged 18-70 years in good health.

The chain joins TRBV3-1 to TRBJ2-1; TCRdb reports TRBD1, a call that lacks DNA to check it against. This CDR3 contains 17 residues. Per the germline V gene, CDR1 is LGHDT and CDR2 is YNNKEL (reference sequence). The CDR3 is CASSQLTGVGSYNEQFF.

The chain has TRBV11-2 and TRBJ1-1; the D call of TRBD1 rests on TCRdb alone, since no DNA is present to check it. The CDR3 is 13 residues long. Germline CDR1 reads SGHAT; CDR2 reads FQNNGV. The CDR3 sequence is CASKNRGRTEAFF.

CDR3 protein: CASSFTQDRVEGYTF. The rearrangement uses TRBV18 and TRBJ1-2; TCRdb returns TRBD1, unconfirmable since there is no DNA. The CDR3 totals 15 residues. Germline loops: CDR1 KGHSH, CDR2 LQKENI.

The chain joins TRBV12-3 or TRBV12-4 to TRBJ2-1; TCRdb picks TRBD1, but there is no DNA to check that call. The CDR3 contains 15 residues. CDR3 loop: CASSPAITGHNEQFF.

The gene calls are TRBV12-5 and TRBJ2-5; TCRdb calls TRBD2, which cannot be checked without DNA. Germline V gene lookup returns CDR1 LGHNT and CDR2 FRNRAP. This CDR3 spans 19 amino acids. The CDR3 loop is CASGFTGRGGLRVQETQYF.

The chain couples TRBV7-6 to TRBJ1-3; absent DNA, TCRdb's TRBD1 call cannot be checked. The length of the CDR3 is 14 residues. Looked up from germline, CDR1 is SGHVS and CDR2 is FNYEAQ. The CDR3 here is CASSFGIFGNTIYF.

The V and J genes are TRBV9 and TRBJ1-4; the TCRdb call, TRBD1, lacks DNA for checking. This CDR3 comprises 13 residues. The germline CDR1 and CDR2 sequences are SGDLS and YYNGEE. CDR3 residues: CASSGTFNEKLFF.

The chain joins TRBV12-3 or TRBV12-4 to TRBJ1-2. The CDR3 has 13 amino acids. This CDR3 is CASSLGEYYGYTF.

The J gene is TRBJ1-1, the V gene TRBV9; lacking DNA, the TRBD1 call made by TCRdb goes unchecked. Germline CDR1 is SGDLS and CDR2 is YYNGEE. This CDR3 is 13 amino acids long. The chain's CDR3 is CASSGTRDTEAFF.

The chain links TRBV19 to TRBJ2-5; no DNA is available, so the TRBD1 call from TCRdb remains unchecked. The CDR3 runs 15 residues. Germline assignment: CDR1 LNHDA and CDR2 SQIVND (reference sequence). This CDR3 is CASKRGQSYQETQYF.

The rearrangement uses TRBV3-1 and TRBJ1-6. The CDR3 extends over 15 amino acids. Germline loops: CDR1 LGHDT, CDR2 YNNKEL (reference sequence). The CDR3 sequence: CASSYRASYNSPLHF.

The gene calls are TRBV15 and TRBJ1-1. This CDR3 is 13 amino acids long. Looked up from germline, CDR1 is LNHNV and CDR2 is YYDKDF (reference sequence). This chain's CDR3 is CATSKAVNTEAFF.